This is a list of T cell receptor beta chains from one sample in a study of CD8 T cells in ankylosing spondylitis. TCRdb used MiXCR to reprocess the 5' RACE reads, holding one entry per CDR3 protein. The sample yields 650,000 to 800,000 distinct CDR3 sequences, roughly 20% seen once. Sequencing input: blood, either unsorted or a sorted T cell fraction (not recorded which). The receptors shown here come from a male donor with ankylosing spondylitis. Each CDR3 is given with its conserved first and last residue.

v_gene: TRBV2
j_gene: TRBJ1-4
CDR3aa: CASSELRENEKLFF

v_gene: TRBV3-1
j_gene: TRBJ2-3
CDR3aa: CASSSAFSGGADTQYF

v_gene: TRBV20-1
j_gene: TRBJ1-4
CDR3aa: CSANLRTGSNEKLFF

v_gene: TRBV18
j_gene: TRBJ2-5
CDR3aa: CASSPPVQETQYF

v_gene: TRBV7-2
j_gene: TRBJ2-7
CDR3aa: CASSLVNINYEQYF

v_gene: TRBV12-3/TRBV12-4
j_gene: TRBJ2-7
CDR3aa: CASSLGGLAGDEQYF

v_gene: TRBV28
j_gene: TRBJ2-7
CDR3aa: CATQGLGERYQQYF

v_gene: TRBV28
j_gene: TRBJ2-1
CDR3aa: CASSRSGSPPNEQFF

v_gene: TRBV6-2/TRBV6-3
j_gene: TRBJ2-7
CDR3aa: CASTRATGTAYEQYF

v_gene: TRBV20-1
j_gene: TRBJ2-3
CDR3aa: CSARLAGGIDTQYF

v_gene: TRBV5-1
j_gene: TRBJ1-1
CDR3aa: CASTDQTGLNTEAFF

v_gene: TRBV20-1
j_gene: TRBJ2-3
CDR3aa: CSARDPRSGTDTQYF

v_gene: TRBV28
j_gene: TRBJ2-7
CDR3aa: CASSRTRGTYEQYF

v_gene: TRBV29-1
j_gene: TRBJ2-1
CDR3aa: CSVEKALRSEQFF

v_gene: TRBV5-1
j_gene: TRBJ2-1
CDR3aa: CASSLRGSGRAGDEQFF

v_gene: TRBV24-1
j_gene: TRBJ2-5
CDR3aa: CATSDPNWYGGETQYF

v_gene: TRBV5-4
j_gene: TRBJ2-1
CDR3aa: CASSLEPLFHEQFF

v_gene: TRBV15
j_gene: TRBJ2-2
CDR3aa: CATSSNRDTGELFF

v_gene: TRBV6-6
j_gene: TRBJ2-7
CDR3aa: CASSPGHTYEQYF

v_gene: TRBV6-1
j_gene: TRBJ1-6
CDR3aa: CASSQAIGSYNSPLHF

v_gene: TRBV10-3
j_gene: TRBJ1-5
CDR3aa: CAISEGQGSGNQPQHF

v_gene: TRBV29-1
j_gene: TRBJ2-1
CDR3aa: CSVVVATGQDYYNEQFF

v_gene: TRBV29-1
j_gene: TRBJ2-7
CDR3aa: CSVEGLAEYEQYF

v_gene: TRBV12-5
j_gene: TRBJ2-5
CDR3aa: CASGSPRGGEETQYF